This T cell receptor (beta chain) came from a study of radiotherapy plus CTLA-4 blockade in lung cancer. Study-level information: The study recorded objective responses in 18% of patients and disease control in 31%. Study-wide results and limits: Researchers report tumor-derived TCR clones expanding in blood after radiotherapy plus ipilimumab.

Germline CDR1 and CDR2: SGHDN and FVKESK. The CDR3 is made up of 15 amino acids. Germline trimming cut 3 bases from V and 3 bases from J; bases unmatched to any gene: 4. Profiling relied on immunoSEQ multiplex PCR, and the TCRdb table lists in-frame clones only, not all of them. Found here are roughly 46,000 clones, approximately 79% of them singletons; the top ten hold around 8%. With respect to this clone: The antigen remains undetermined.

The TCR sequence derives from a human donor with non-small cell lung cancer who had stable disease on radiotherapy plus ipilimumab. The sample in question was peripheral blood, obtained from a patient treated with radiotherapy plus ipilimumab. V usage is TRBV14 and J usage is TRBJ2-3; 9 nucleotides agree with TRBD1. Here the CDR3 reads CASSQGDRGTDTQYF. The CDR3 bases are TGTGCCAGCAGCCAGGGAGACAGGGGGACAGATACGCAGTATTTT.